This T cell receptor (beta chain) is drawn from a study of T cells after yellow fever vaccination. Across the study: Fractions with few cells were prepared using SMART-Seq v4 Ultra Low Input.

Germline assignment: CDR1 SGHTA and CDR2 FQGTGA. V was cut by 5 bases and J by 9 bases, with 13 bases left in between. The CDR3 loop spans 12 amino acids. TCRdb reprocessed the 5' RACE reads via MiXCR and lists one record per CDR3 protein. In the table there are approximately 110,000 distinct CDR3 sequences, approximately 7% of which are singletons. Study conclusions and caveats: Secondary responses were weaker yet peaked faster, day 5 versus 15.

Only a few counts were recorded for this clonotype. Its antigen is not known. This chain connects TRBV7-3 to TRBJ1-1; tentative D call: TRBD1 (5 bases). Material: CD4+ T cells sorted from PBMCs, obtained around 10 days after the first yellow fever vaccination. The sequence derives from a man aged 18 to 29 who received the YFV17D yellow fever vaccine. CDR3 region: CASSTGPGQAFF. CDR3 in DNA: TGTGCCAGCAGCACGGGGCCAGGGCAAGCTTTCTTT.